The 27 T cell receptor beta chains below all came from one sample that was sequenced in a study of cytomegalovirus exposure and HLA in healthy donors (dated by TCRdb to between 2016 and 2019). The receptor library was made with the immunoSEQ multiplex PCR assay. The multiplex PCR relied on a mix of 60 forward primers for TCR Vbeta segments and 13 reverse primers for TCR Jbeta segments. Held by TCRdb, this immuneACCESS table contains in-frame sequences only and omits some clones. Under half of the omission traces to an unresolved V gene where checked; the cause of the rest is unknown. The sample contains 100,000 to 150,000 clones, more than 65% of them found a single time. Together, the top ten hold around 13% of the sample. Specimen: PBMCs. The receptors derive from a woman in her forties in good health and CMV-seropositive.

V is TRBV2 and J is TRBJ2-4; D is uncertain. CDR3 size: 13 residues. Germline-derived CDR1 and CDR2 are SNHLY and FYNNEI. Deletions cut 8 bases from V and 0 bases from J, with 8 bases between. CDR3: CASFDIAKNIQYF. The CDR3 DNA sequence: TGTGCCAGCTTTGACATAGCCAAAAACATTCAGTACTTC. Based on the CDR3 plus reference TRBV2 and TRBJ2-4, the full variable domain is EPEVTQTPSHQVTQMGQEVILRCVPISNHLYFYWYRQILGQKVEFLVSFYNNEISEKSEIFDDQFSVERPDGSNFTLKIRSTKLEDSAMYFCASFDIAKNIQYFGAGTRLSVL.

V usage is TRBV9 and J usage is TRBJ1-3, with TRBD1 identical over 8 bases. The ends lost 4 bases at V and 4 bases at J; junction bases unmatched: 10. Germline-derived CDR1 and CDR2 are SGDLS and YYNGEE. This CDR3 is 16 amino acids long. The CDR3 spells CASSLRTGLSGNTIYF. The CDR3 coding sequence is TGTGCCAGCAGCCTCAGGACAGGGCTTTCCGGAAACACCATATATTTT.

This CDR3 reads CASSSWVAGPQHF. CDR3 sequence (DNA): TGTGCCAGCAGCTCGTGGGTCGCGGGGCCCCAGCATTTT. The chain is built from TRBV5-8 and TRBJ1-5; D remains unclear. This CDR3 has 13 residues. The V gene lost 3 bases and the J gene lost 9 bases, with 13 bases spanning the gap. Looked up from germline, CDR1 is SGHTS and CDR2 is YDEGEE.

This chain uses TRBV4-1 with TRBJ2-5; perhaps TRBD1 as D (5 bases). V lost 2 bases and J 2 bases, leaving 9 bases between the germline ends. Looked up from germline, CDR1 is MGHRA and CDR2 is YSYEKL. The CDR3 loop spans 14 amino acids. The CDR3 protein is CASSQYQGQETQYF. In DNA form, the CDR3 reads TGCGCCAGCAGCCAATACCAGGGACAAGAGACCCAGTACTTC.

The rearrangement joins TRBV29-1 to TRBJ2-7, with unresolved D. CDR3 length: 11 residues. The V gene lost 4 bases and the J gene lost 4 bases, with 8 bases spanning the gap. The germline V gene has CDR1 SQVTM and CDR2 ANQGSEA. CDR3 sequence reads: CSVVRDYEQYF. In DNA form, the CDR3 reads TGCAGCGTTGTAAGAGATTACGAGCAGTACTTC.

This chain links TRBV7-2 with TRBJ1-1; D might be TRBD1 (5 bases). The CDR3 length is 13 residues. CDR1 is SGHTA and CDR2 is FQGNSA in the germline V gene. V was clipped by 2 bases and J by 5 bases, with 9 bases between them. CDR3 bases: TGTGCCAGCAGCTTATTACAGGTAACTGAAGCTTTCTTT. Protein sequence: CASSLLQVTEAFF.

The gene calls are TRBV19 and TRBJ1-2; perhaps TRBD1 as D (6 bases). Germline loops: CDR1 LNHDA, CDR2 SQIVND (reference sequence). The CDR3 contains 15 residues. Trimming took 5 bases from V and 1 from J, leaving 14 bases between them. As DNA, the CDR3 is TGTGCCAGTAGTCCCCAGGGAGGGGGTAACTATGGCTACACCTTC. Its translation is CASSPQGGGNYGYTF.

The V and J genes are TRBV10-3 and TRBJ2-2, with 10 bases aligning to TRBD2. Germline loops: CDR1 ENHRY, CDR2 SYGVKD. Trimming at V came to 6 bases and at J to 6 bases, leaving 4 bases not matched to a gene. The CDR3 runs 14 residues. Here the CDR3 DNA reads TGTGCCATCAGGCTAGCGGGAGAGGCCGGGGAGCTGTTTTTT. This gives the protein CAIRLAGEAGELFF.

This clone was detected once. The J gene is TRBJ1-2, the V gene TRBV4-1; D gene unclear. The CDR3 is made up of 14 amino acids. Germline loops: CDR1 MGHRA, CDR2 YSYEKL. Deletions cut 1 base from V and 6 bases from J, with 12 bases between. CDR3 amino acids: CASSQVGARHGYTF. In nucleotides, the CDR3 is TGCGCCAGCAGCCAAGTGGGCGCAAGGCATGGCTACACCTTC.

This chain links TRBV4-1 with TRBJ2-5; 10 bases are shared with TRBD1. The germline V gene encodes CDR1 MGHRA and CDR2 YSYEKL. This CDR3 comprises 17 residues. Losses at the gene ends were 0 bases for V and 6 bases for J; bases not matched to a gene: 10. CDR3 coding DNA: TGCGCCAGCAGCCAAGATATAGACAGGGGGCGCAAAAAGACCCAGTACTTC. Translating gives CASSQDIDRGRKKTQYF.

This clone appeared once. The chain links TRBV7-6 to TRBJ2-1; 9 bases align to TRBD2. Germline loops: CDR1 SGHVS, CDR2 FNYEAQ. CDR3 length: 16 amino acids. Trimming at V came to 5 bases and at J to 4 bases, leaving 9 bases not matched to a gene. The CDR3 DNA reads as TGTGCCAGCAGCCGAGAGGCTAGCGGGACTTACAATGAGCAGTTCTTC. Its protein product is CASSREASGTYNEQFF.

This chain connects TRBV19 to TRBJ1-1, with 7 bases lining up with TRBD1. Germline values: CDR1 LNHDA, CDR2 SQIVND (reference sequence). The CDR3 is 16 residues long. The V gene end was trimmed by 1 base and the J gene end by 0 bases; junction bases not matched to a gene: 5. This CDR3 is CASSIGNRGMNTEAFF. CDR3 sequence (DNA): TGTGCCAGTAGTATAGGGAACAGGGGAATGAACACTGAAGCTTTCTTT.

This chain joins TRBV7-9 and TRBJ1-2, with a possible D match to TRBD1 (6 bases). This CDR3 is built from 13 residues. Germline CDR1 is SEHNR and CDR2 is FQNEAQ (reference sequence). V dropped 3 bases and J dropped 6 bases, with 11 bases sitting between them. The CDR3 is CASSFWQGNGYTF. CDR3 in DNA: TGTGCCAGCAGCTTTTGGCAGGGGAATGGCTACACCTTC.

The rearrangement uses TRBV29-1 and TRBJ2-3; 13 bases are a match to TRBD2. This CDR3 is 15 amino acids long. Trimming removed 6 bases from V and 2 bases from J; junction bases left unmatched: 5. The germline gives CDR1 SQVTM, CDR2 ANQGSEA. DNA of the CDR3: TGCAGCGTCCAAACTAGCGGGGGGGACACAGATACGCAGTATTTT. This codes for CSVQTSGGDTDTQYF.

The chain uses TRBV10-3 and TRBJ1-1, with D maybe TRBD1 (6 bases). The V gene's germline CDR1 is ENHRY and CDR2 SYGVKD. V dropped 3 bases and J dropped 1 base, with 9 bases sitting between them. CDR3 size: 14 residues. The CDR3 sequence is CAISDSDRNTEAFF. The CDR3 DNA is TGTGCCATCAGTGATTCGGACAGGAACACTGAAGCTTTCTTT.

The chain couples TRBV5-4 to TRBJ2-5; the D is unclear. CDR1 and CDR2 from the germline V gene are SGHNT and YYREEE (reference sequence). V was shortened by 2 bases and J by 4 bases, with 9 bases between the two germline ends. This CDR3 is 13 amino acids long. The CDR3: CASSLDKGETQYF. In nucleotides, the CDR3 is TGTGCCAGCAGCTTAGACAAAGGAGAGACCCAGTACTTC.

As to this clone: Given the absence of the conserved phenylalanine or tryptophan at the CDR3 end, a read error is likely. This chain connects TRBV7-9 to TRBJ2-7, with D tentatively TRBD2 (5 bases). Germline V gene data show CDR1 as SEHNR and CDR2 as FQNEAQ (reference sequence). The CDR3 runs 11 residues. Trimming shortened V by 11 bases and J by 1 base, and 9 bases separated the two germline ends. This chain's CDR3 is CASRDSYEQYL. CDR3 nucleotides: TGTGCCTCCCGGGATTCCTACGAGCAGTACCTC.

The CDR3 spells CASSYAGTSGYEQYF. CDR3 nucleotides: TGTGCCAGCAGTTATGCCGGGACTAGCGGCTACGAGCAGTACTTC. The chain uses TRBV6-5 and TRBJ2-7, with 11 positions matching TRBD2. J lost 3 bases, V lost 3 bases, and 4 bases had no gene match. CDR1 and CDR2 from the germline V gene are MNHEY and SVGAGI. The CDR3 length is 15 residues.

This rearrangement joins TRBV28 to TRBJ1-1; TRBD1 is a possible D gene (5 bases). The CDR3 totals 10 residues. Trimming removed 6 bases from V and 7 bases from J, with 6 bases in between. The germline CDR1 and CDR2 sequences are MDHEN and SYDVKM. CDR3 sequence: CASRQVEAFF. The CDR3 bases are TGTGCCAGCAGACAGGTTGAAGCTTTCTTT.

The chain couples TRBV7-2 to TRBJ2-7, with D possibly TRBD1 on 7 matching bases. The germline gives CDR1 SGHTA, CDR2 FQGNSA. The CDR3 is made up of 14 amino acids. V lost 6 bases and J 5 bases, leaving 17 bases between the germline ends. The CDR3 coding sequence is TGTGCCAGCAGACGACAGGGAGGAGGCGACGAGCAGTACTTC. The encoded protein is CASRRQGGGDEQYF. The complete variable domain, with remaining parts taken from reference TRBV7-2 and TRBJ2-7, reads GAGVSQSPSNKVTEKGKDVELRCDPISGHTALYWYRQSLGQGLEFLIYFQGNSAPDKSGLPSDRFSAERTGGSVSTLTIQRTQQEDSAVYLCASRRQGGGDEQYFGPGTRLTVT.

The V and J genes are TRBV5-1 and TRBJ1-4, with TRBD1 identical over 7 bases. Trimming removed 5 bases from V and 3 bases from J; junction bases left unmatched: 7. CDR3 length: 15 residues. Germline V gene sequence: CDR1 SGHRS, CDR2 YFSETQ. CDR3 sequence reads: CASSLEGAPNEKLFF. CDR3 bases: TGCGCCAGCAGTCTAGAGGGGGCGCCTAATGAAAAACTGTTTTTT.

This chain uses TRBV4-1 with TRBJ2-1; D not resolved. V lost 5 bases and J 0 bases, leaving 11 bases between the germline ends. This CDR3 is 15 amino acids long. Germline values: CDR1 MGHRA, CDR2 YSYEKL. For the CDR3, the DNA is TGCGCCAGCAGCTCGACACCGAACTCCTACAATGAGCAGTTCTTC. Residues: CASSSTPNSYNEQFF.

This rearrangement joins TRBV7-8 to TRBJ2-2, with a weak D call TRBD2 (5 bases). CDR1 SGHVS and CDR2 FQNEAQ come from the germline V gene. With 2 bases removed from V and 1 base from J, the gap between germline ends came to 8 bases. CDR3 length: 15 residues. CDR3 nucleotides: TGTGCCAGCAGCTTAAAGAGGGAGAACACCGGGGAGCTGTTTTTT. It is translated as CASSLKRENTGELFF. The full variable domain, completed using reference TRBV7-8 and TRBJ2-2, is GAGVSQSPRYKVAKRGQDVALRCDPISGHVSLFWYQQALGQGPEFLTYFQNEAQLDKSGLPSDRFFAERPEGSVSTLKIQRTQQEDSAVYLCASSLKRENTGELFFGEGSRLTVL.

This chain links TRBV5-4 with TRBJ2-7; 13 nucleotides align to TRBD2. Germline assignment: CDR1 SGHNT and CDR2 YYREEE (reference sequence). The CDR3 covers 14 residues. V lost 4 bases to trimming and J lost 5 bases; unmatched junction nucleotides: 3. Here the CDR3 reads CASSNGLAGDEQYF. DNA for the CDR3: TGTGCCAGCAGCAACGGACTAGCGGGAGACGAGCAGTACTTC.

The V and J genes are TRBV14 and TRBJ2-1; D might be TRBD2 (6 bases). Germline CDR1 is SGHDN and CDR2 is FVKESK. The germline V and J ends were trimmed by 4 bases and 0 bases, with 19 bases remaining between them. There are 18 residues in the CDR3. CDR3 DNA: TGTGCCAGCAGCCGGTACAAGGGACTCAGCAGCTCCTACAATGAGCAGTTCTTC. As protein: CASSRYKGLSSSYNEQFF.

V and J are TRBV7-9 and TRBJ1-1; no clear D. This CDR3 has 15 residues. V was cut by 4 bases and J by 0 bases, with 12 bases left in between. The V gene's germline CDR1 is SEHNR and CDR2 FQNEAQ (reference sequence). The DNA for the CDR3 is TGTGCCAGCAGCTCCTACACCGACATGAACACTGAAGCTTTCTTT. As protein: CASSSYTDMNTEAFF.

J is TRBJ2-7 and V is TRBV28; 11 nucleotides align to TRBD1. CDR1 is MDHEN, CDR2 SYDVKM, per germline. V was clipped by 5 bases and J by 4 bases; unmatched bases: 7. The length of the CDR3 is 15 residues. The CDR3 DNA is TGTGCCAGCAGTATCCGGGACAGGGGGTTTTACGAGCAGTACTTC. Amino acids: CASSIRDRGFYEQYF.